This T cell receptor beta chain emerged from a study of beta chain features in type 1 diabetes. This clone came up a few times. What it binds is not known. Each sorted population was over 98% pure. Germline CDR1 reads KGHSH; CDR2 reads LQKENI. Trimming shortened V by 3 bases and J by 2 bases, and 16 bases separated the two germline ends. The CDR3 is made up of 16 amino acids. Study-wide results and limits: Type 1 diabetes patients had TCRB CDR3s that were shorter (moderately but significantly so) in all four CD4+ subsets.

Sequencing targeted expressed TCRB transcripts, as all isolated RNA had been reverse transcribed. Sequencing used immunoSEQ multiplex PCR; TCRdb keeps in-frame clones, though not all of them. Among more than 120,000 clones, about an eighth were seen once, and the ten largest hold approximately 1.3%. The rearrangement joins TRBV18 to TRBJ1-2, with D uncertain. Source material: central memory CD4+ T cells from blood. This sequence originates from a man between 18 and 35 years old with type 1 diabetes. The CDR3 DNA reads TGTGCCAGCTCACCGGCTGACCCTGGAGTCAACTATGGCTACACCTTC. It yields the protein CASSPADPGVNYGYTF.